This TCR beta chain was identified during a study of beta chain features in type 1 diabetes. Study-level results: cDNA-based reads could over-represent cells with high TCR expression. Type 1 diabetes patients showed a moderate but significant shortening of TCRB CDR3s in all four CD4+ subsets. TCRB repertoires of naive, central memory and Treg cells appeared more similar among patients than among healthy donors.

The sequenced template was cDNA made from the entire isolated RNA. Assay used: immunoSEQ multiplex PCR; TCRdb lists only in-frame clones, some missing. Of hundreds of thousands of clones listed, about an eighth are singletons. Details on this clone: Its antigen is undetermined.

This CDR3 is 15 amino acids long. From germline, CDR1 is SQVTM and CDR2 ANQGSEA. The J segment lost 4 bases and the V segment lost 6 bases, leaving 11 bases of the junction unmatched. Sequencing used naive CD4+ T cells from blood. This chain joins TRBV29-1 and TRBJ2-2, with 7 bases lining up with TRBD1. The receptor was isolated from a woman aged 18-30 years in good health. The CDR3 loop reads CSVGPPSGGTGELFF. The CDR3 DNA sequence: TGCAGCGTCGGTCCACCGTCAGGGGGCACCGGGGAGCTGTTTTTT.